The 20 T cell receptor beta chains reported below all come from one sample, sequenced in a study of cytomegalovirus exposure and HLA in healthy donors. The PCR was carried out with 60 Vbeta primers and 13 Jbeta primers. Assay: immunoSEQ multiplex PCR; the TCRdb copy retains only in-frame clones and omits some. The sample has about 67,000 clones, 55% to 80% seen once. Material: PBMCs. These receptors were collected from a woman aged 25 to 45 in good health and CMV-seronegative.

This chain links TRBV13 with TRBJ2-1; 10 bases are a match to TRBD2. This CDR3 comprises 15 residues. Germline V gene lookup returns CDR1 PRHDT and CDR2 FYEKMQ (reference sequence). V gave up 7 bases and J gave up 8 bases; unmatched junction bases: 11. CDR3 residues: CASTVAGGLVDEQFF. CDR3 DNA: TGTGCCAGCACCGTAGCGGGGGGCTTGGTCGATGAGCAGTTCTTC.

The chain is built from TRBV30 and TRBJ1-2; perhaps TRBD1 as D (6 bases). Deletions cut 1 base from V and 6 bases from J, with 15 bases between. The CDR3 extends over 14 amino acids. From germline, CDR1 is GTSNPN and CDR2 SVGIG (reference sequence). CDR3 DNA: TGTGCCTGGAGTGCCTTACAGGGCTTCGATGGCTACACCTTC. Its translation is CAWSALQGFDGYTF.

The chain has TRBV29-1 and TRBJ1-4, with 8 bases identical to TRBD1. The CDR3 runs 14 residues. V lost 4 bases and J lost 2; bases outside the gene matches: 3. Germline V gene data show CDR1 as SQVTM and CDR2 as ANQGSEA. The CDR3 DNA reads as TGCAGCGTTGCGCCAGGGGGCACTAATGAAAAACTGTTTTTT. Amino acid sequence: CSVAPGGTNEKLFF. The variable domain in full, completed from reference TRBV29-1 and TRBJ1-4, reads SAVISQKPSRDICQRGTSLTIQCQVDSQVTMMFWYRQQPGQSLTLIATANQGSEATYESGFVIDKFPISRPNLTFSTLTVSNMSPEDSSIYLCSVAPGGTNEKLFFGSGTQLSVL.

The chain combines TRBV2 with TRBJ1-6, with D possibly TRBD1 on 5 matching bases. Germline CDR1 is SNHLY and CDR2 is FYNNEI. The CDR3 runs to 15 residues. V lost 6 bases and J 0 bases, leaving 9 bases between the germline ends. As DNA, the CDR3 is TGTGCCAGCAGCCGACAGAGCTCCTATAATTCACCCCTCCACTTT. Translating gives CASSRQSSYNSPLHF.

The chain uses TRBV6-1 and TRBJ2-3; possible D gene TRBD1, 5 bases. Germline V gene data show CDR1 as MNHNS and CDR2 as SASEGT. V lost 6 bases and J lost 1, with 14 bases in between. The CDR3 consists of 15 residues. The CDR3 sequence: CASRYRTQGTDTQYF. CDR3 in DNA: TGTGCCAGCAGGTACAGGACCCAGGGCACAGATACGCAGTATTTT.

The chain employs TRBV5-4 and TRBJ2-7; D perhaps matches TRBD1 (5 bases). The V gene's germline CDR1 is SGHNT and CDR2 YYREEE (reference sequence). Trimming took off 1 base at V and 3 bases at J, with 17 bases between the two ends. This CDR3 has 16 amino acids. Here the CDR3 DNA reads TGTGCCAGCAGCTTGACCCCATACGACAGTCTCTACGAGCAGTACTTC. This translates into CASSLTPYDSLYEQYF.

About this clone itself: Other DNA sequences in this sample translate to the same CDR3. J is TRBJ1-1 and V is TRBV5-1; 8 nucleotides match TRBD1. The CDR3 has 15 amino acids. Germline CDR1 is SGHRS and CDR2 is YFSETQ. V lost 4 bases to trimming and J lost 3 bases; unmatched junction nucleotides: 8. CDR3 nucleotide sequence: TGCGCCAGCAGCACGTCCGGGACAGGAGACACTGAAGCTTTCTTT. It specifies CASSTSGTGDTEAFF.

The chain combines TRBV10-3 with TRBJ2-5; D might be TRBD1 (6 bases). The V end was cut by 0 bases, the J end by 4 bases, with 9 bases between. There are 14 residues in the CDR3. CDR1 is ENHRY, CDR2 SYGVKD, per germline. The CDR3 DNA follows: TGTGCCATCAGTGAGTCGGGACAAGTAGAGACCCAGTACTTC. It codes for CAISESGQVETQYF.

This clone was counted once. This chain connects TRBV6-6 to TRBJ2-5; TRBD1 might be the D (6 bases). Gene TRBJ2-7 matches the end of the DNA better, so the J call may be wrong. The CDR3 is 12 amino acids. Germline V gives CDR1 MNHNY, CDR2 SVGAGI (reference sequence). The chain's CDR3 is CASTRDTYEQYF. CDR3 DNA: TGTGCCAGCACCCGGGACACTTACGAGCAGTACTTC.

This sequence joins TRBV19 and TRBJ1-1; D is unresolved. With 7 bases removed from V and 5 bases from J, the gap between germline ends came to 17 bases. The CDR3 sequence is 14 residues long. Germline CDR1 is LNHDA and CDR2 is SQIVND (reference sequence). The CDR3 here is CASNGRPSGTEAFF. CDR3 DNA sequence: TGTGCCAGTAATGGCCGTCCCTCGGGGACTGAAGCTTTCTTT.

The rearrangement uses TRBV10-3 and TRBJ2-1; TRBD1 matches 7 bases. Trimming took 11 bases from V and 8 from J; bases not matched to a gene: 12. The V gene's germline CDR1 is ENHRY and CDR2 SYGVKD. The CDR3 has 13 amino acids. CDR3 sequence: CAARGTQGDEQFF. The DNA for the CDR3 is TGTGCCGCCAGGGGGACGCAGGGTGATGAGCAGTTCTTC.

The V gene is TRBV6-5, the J gene TRBJ2-7; possible D gene TRBD2, 7 bases. Germline V gene data show CDR1 as MNHEY and CDR2 as SVGAGI. The CDR3 is 15 amino acids. Trimming stripped 3 bases from V and 3 bases from J, with 15 bases between. Written as DNA, the CDR3 is TGTGCCAGCAGTTATAGGGGGGGGGCGGTCTACGAGCAGTACTTC. Its protein is CASSYRGGAVYEQYF.

The rearrangement joins TRBV7-2 to TRBJ2-5, with D maybe TRBD1 (5 bases). V lost 1 base, J lost 4 bases, and 13 bases lay in between. Germline V gives CDR1 SGHTA, CDR2 FQGNSA. This CDR3 comprises 15 residues. For the CDR3, the DNA is TGTGCCAGCAGCTTAGACCGAGTTACAGGAGAGACCCAGTACTTC. Encoded protein: CASSLDRVTGETQYF.

This chain connects TRBV15 to TRBJ2-3; 9 bases match TRBD1. This CDR3 contains 15 residues. Germline-derived CDR1 and CDR2 are LNHNV and YYDKDF (reference sequence). The trim removed 8 bases at V and 2 bases at J, leaving 8 bases unmatched. CDR3 bases: TGTGCCACCTTTTCGACAGGGGGAGTCACAGATACGCAGTATTTT. Its translation: CATFSTGGVTDTQYF. The whole variable domain, filled in from reference TRBV15 and TRBJ2-3, reads DAMVIQNPRYQVTQFGKPVTLSCSQTLNHNVMYWYQQKSSQAPKLLFHYYDKDFNNEADTPDNFQSRRPNTSFCFLDIRSPGLGDTAMYLCATFSTGGVTDTQYFGPGTRLTVL.

This chain joins TRBV5-1 and TRBJ2-2; possible D gene TRBD1, 7 bases. V lost 4 bases and J lost 6, with 16 bases in between. CDR1 and CDR2 (germline): SGHRS, YFSETQ. The CDR3 sequence is 15 residues long. DNA of the CDR3: TGCGCCAGCAGCAAAGGACAGGAGGGGGCCGGGGAGCTGTTTTTT. It translates to CASSKGQEGAGELFF.

This chain joins TRBV10-3 and TRBJ1-4; the D is unclear. The CDR3 runs to 13 residues. The V end was cut by 0 bases, the J end by 6 bases, with 5 bases between. CDR1 ENHRY and CDR2 SYGVKD come from the germline V gene. CDR3 amino acids: CAISESAYEKLFF. Written as DNA, the CDR3 is TGTGCCATCAGTGAGTCGGCCTATGAAAAACTGTTTTTT.

About this clone: One junction end does not reproduce the germline sequence, and a read error may be involved. This sequence joins TRBV5-1 and TRBJ1-3; D unclear. Germline-derived CDR1 and CDR2 are SGHRS and YFSETQ. The CDR3 is made up of 14 amino acids. This CDR3 is CASSLGYIGNTIYF. The CDR3 nucleotides read TGCGCCAGCAGTTTGGGTTATATTGGAAACACCATATATTTT.

The CDR3 DNA sequence: TGCAGTGGCCAGGGCACAGATACGCAGTATTTT. Encoded protein: CSGQGTDTQYF. The chain employs TRBV20-1 and TRBJ2-3; D is unresolved. Germline V gene data show CDR1 as DFQATT and CDR2 as SNEGSKA (reference sequence). This CDR3 is built from 11 residues. Trimming cost V 7 bases and J 1 base, with 6 bases left between them.

In this sample, this clone turned up a few times. The CDR3 protein is CASSYTGAGELFF. The CDR3 DNA follows: TGTGCCAGCAGTTACACAGGGGCCGGGGAGCTGTTTTTT. The chain has TRBV6-6 and TRBJ2-2; TRBD1 agrees at 7 bases. The germline gives CDR1 MNHNY, CDR2 SVGAGI (reference sequence). J was trimmed by 6 bases and V by 2 bases; bases with no gene match: 0. The CDR3 loop spans 13 amino acids.

V gene TRBV4-3 combines with J gene TRBJ1-2; D perhaps matches TRBD1 (6 bases). This CDR3 is built from 15 residues. V was shortened by 1 base and J by 2 bases, with 11 bases between the two germline ends. Germline-derived CDR1 and CDR2 are LGHNA and YSLEER. The CDR3 loop reads CASSQGSGANYGYTF. CDR3 coding DNA: TGCGCCAGCAGCCAAGGGTCAGGGGCGAACTATGGCTACACCTTC.